This TCR beta chain was found in a study of shared clonotypes between healthy human individuals. Only CD45RO-negative cells positively selected for CCR7 counted as naive CD8 cells, so terminally differentiated effector memory CD45RA+ cells were excluded. Germline V gives CDR1 MNHEY, CDR2 SVGAGI. Trimming removed 2 bases from V and 2 bases from J, with 6 bases in between. The CDR3 consists of 13 residues. About this clone itself: This sample also contains other DNA sequences that code for the same CDR3.

Each sorted subset replicate got 200 ng genomic DNA, about 33,000 genomes. Repertoires were generated with immunoSEQ multiplex PCR, while TCRdb's copy carries only in-frame clones and drops some. This sample carries 1.5 million to 2.5 million clones, approximately 94% of them seen once, and the ten largest clones take 0.95% to 1.5%. The sequence derives from a man aged 18 to 29 in good health. The sequenced sample consisted of naive CD8+ T cells sorted from blood. The chain employs TRBV6-5 and TRBJ1-2; no reliable D call. In DNA form, the CDR3 reads TGTGCCAGCAGTTACACAGCCAACTATGGCTACACCTTC. Translating gives CASSYTANYGYTF.